This T cell receptor beta chain is drawn from a study of CD8+ T cells in alopecia areata. General observations from the study: The study found that many expanded lesional clones persisted in scalp and blood during tofacitinib. Clarity of TCR sharing across patients fell short of that in mice, possibly HLA-related.

The CDR3 runs 14 residues. Per germline, CDR1 SGDLS and CDR2 YYNGEE. V lost 0 bases to trimming and J lost 0 bases, with 6 bases between them. As the sequencing template, cDNA was produced by extracting RNA and reverse transcribing it. Repertoires were generated with immunoSEQ multiplex PCR, while TCRdb's copy carries only in-frame clones and drops some. The sample has roughly 200,000 clones, roughly 50% seen once. This clone was seen only a few times. The antigen is not known. The same CDR3 also results from other DNA sequences found in this sample. As for treatment: oral pan-JAK inhibitor, 5-10 mg twice daily. It was from PBMCs that CD4+ and CD8+ T cells were sorted.

The sequences come from CD8+ T cells sorted from blood, collected at week 24, from a patient treated with tofacitinib. The source of this sequence is a human donor with alopecia areata. The J gene is TRBJ1-1, the V gene TRBV9, with D unresolved. The CDR3 loop is CASSVGSMNTEAFF. Written as DNA, the CDR3 is TGTGCCAGCAGCGTAGGCAGCATGAACACTGAAGCTTTCTTT.